This TCR beta chain was sequenced for a study of T-cell reconstitution after alpha-beta-depleted transplantation in children. Study-wide points: After one year, T-cell counts and TCRbeta diversity mostly came from new T cells.

This CDR3 has 14 amino acids. Germline CDR1 is ENHRY and CDR2 is SYGVKD. V was cut by 4 bases and J by 0 bases, with 9 bases left in between. Unique molecular identifiers tagged the TCRbeta library. TCRdb called the PCR reads again in MiXCR, with one record for every CDR3 protein. The data contain around 600,000 distinct CDR3 sequences, around 23% of them singletons. This clonotype was seen repeatedly, ten times or more. The antigen remains undetermined. The chain employs TRBV10-3 and TRBJ2-5; D is unclear. This sequence originates from a boy in the first two years of life who had a stem cell transplant for acute myeloid leukemia, so the T cells may come from the graft donor. The starting material was PBMCs, mostly from graft donor cells, obtained 360 days after TCRalphabeta/CD19-depleted stem cell transplant. DNA of the CDR3: TGTGCCATCAGTGTCTTGAACAACCAAGAGACCCAGTACTTC. Translation: CAISVLNNQETQYF.